These 15 T cell receptor beta chains originate from one sample sequenced in a study of shared T cell receptors in the human thymus. The table came from immunoSEQ multiplex PCR; TCRdb's copy has only in-frame clones and leaves some out. The data contain 450,000 to 650,000 clones, more than 75% of them seen just once; the ten biggest clones take up about 0.013%. The same data also contributed to another study, on human thymus T cells.

Sequenced material: thymocytes. These receptors originate from a boy younger than two with a congenital heart defect.

This clone was detected a few times. This rearrangement joins TRBV5-1 to TRBJ2-2; 7 bases line up with TRBD2. Germline V gene sequence: CDR1 SGHRS, CDR2 YFSETQ. The CDR3 consists of 16 residues. Trimming at V came to 4 bases and at J to 0 bases, leaving 6 bases not matched to a gene. The CDR3 loop reads CASSPGLVANTGELFF. The CDR3, as DNA: TGCGCCAGCAGCCCCGGACTAGTGGCGAACACCGGGGAGCTGTTTTTT.

V and J are TRBV30 and TRBJ1-2; tentative D call: TRBD1 (6 bases). V lost 2 bases and J 8 bases, leaving 15 bases between the germline ends. The CDR3 covers 13 residues. Germline CDR1 and CDR2: GTSNPN and SVGIG (reference sequence). The CDR3 region has the DNA TGTGCCTGGAGTTACTACCGGGACATCGGCTACACCTTC. This gives the protein CAWSYYRDIGYTF.

This clone has only one observation. This rearrangement joins TRBV5-6 to TRBJ2-3; TRBD2 is a possible D gene (6 bases). Germline V gene lookup returns CDR1 SGHDT and CDR2 YYEEEE. This CDR3 is 15 amino acids long. V shed 4 bases and J shed 5 bases, with 17 bases lying between them. The DNA of the CDR3 is TGTGCCAGCAGCCCCCTTAGCCCGGAGGGAGATACGCAGTATTTT. It specifies CASSPLSPEGDTQYF.

The genes are TRBV9 and TRBJ1-2; D is ambiguous. The germline CDR1 and CDR2 sequences are SGDLS and YYNGEE. The V end lost 5 bases, the J end lost 4 bases, and 15 bases lay between the germline ends. This CDR3 is 14 amino acids long. For the CDR3, the DNA is TGTGCCAGCAGTGCCCGGCAGGTCCCCTATGGCTACACCTTC. Protein sequence: CASSARQVPYGYTF.

The gene calls are TRBV5-1 and TRBJ1-1; a possible D gene is TRBD1 (5 bases). The CDR3 has 15 residues. V gave up 4 bases and J gave up 5 bases, with 18 bases separating them. CDR1 is SGHRS, CDR2 YFSETQ, per germline. CDR3 sequence (DNA): TGCGCCAGCAGCGGACCCAGGGCCCACGGAACTGAAGCTTTCTTT. It specifies CASSGPRAHGTEAFF.

This clone was recorded once. V and J are TRBV9 and TRBJ1-1; the D is unclear. Trimming took off 5 bases at V and 7 bases at J, with 18 bases between the two ends. Germline V gene data show CDR1 as SGDLS and CDR2 as YYNGEE. This CDR3 has 14 residues. The CDR3 nucleotides read TGTGCCAGCAGGCAGCTTGGGGAGAACGATGAAGCTTTCTTT. This codes for CASRQLGENDEAFF.

This clone was picked up a small number of times. This chain uses TRBV11-3 with TRBJ2-1; TRBD2 agrees at 13 bases. The trim removed 5 bases at V and 0 bases at J, leaving 10 bases unmatched. There are 19 residues in the CDR3. CDR1 and CDR2 from the germline V gene are SGHNT and YENEEA. CDR3 amino acids: CASSVSGTSGDSSYNEQFF. CDR3 DNA sequence: TGTGCCAGCAGCGTATCCGGGACTAGCGGGGACAGCTCCTACAATGAGCAGTTCTTC. The variable domain in full, with the rest retrieved from reference TRBV11-3 and TRBJ2-1, is EAGVVQSPRYKIIEKKQPVAFWCNPISGHNTLYWYLQNLGQGPELLIRYENEEAVDDSQLPKDRFSAERLKGVDSTLKIQPAELGDSAVYLCASSVSGTSGDSSYNEQFFGPGTRLTVL.

The V and J genes are TRBV18 and TRBJ2-7; the D gene is possibly TRBD2 (6 bases). CDR1 and CDR2 (germline): KGHSH, LQKENI. The CDR3 contains 19 residues. Between the trimmed V and J ends, which lost 5 bases and 3 bases, there was a span of 29 bases. CDR3: CASSTEDGTGEVADYEQYF. The CDR3 nucleotides read TGTGCCAGCTCAACCGAGGATGGGACGGGTGAAGTAGCGGACTACGAGCAGTACTTC.

The rearrangement links TRBV18 to TRBJ2-7; TRBD2 aligns across 13 bases. In germline, CDR1 is KGHSH, CDR2 LQKENI. This CDR3 is 15 amino acids long. The V segment lost 4 bases and the J segment 7 bases; nucleotides outside the gene matches: 7. CDR3 DNA sequence: TGTGCCAGCTCACTACGGACTAGCGGGAGAGGAGAGCAGTACTTC. It translates to CASSLRTSGRGEQYF.

The chain employs TRBV5-1 and TRBJ2-7; 8 positions agree with TRBD2. The germline V gene has CDR1 SGHRS and CDR2 YFSETQ. This CDR3 is built from 15 residues. V gave up 0 bases and J gave up 1 base; unmatched junction bases: 3. The CDR3 DNA follows: TGCGCCAGCAGCTTGGATAGCGGGGATTCCTACGAGCAGTACTTC. This sequence encodes CASSLDSGDSYEQYF.

The chain uses TRBV7-2 and TRBJ2-5, with 11 bases aligning to TRBD2. Germline CDR1 SGHTA, CDR2 FQGNSA. CDR3 size: 17 residues. V shed 2 bases and J 6 bases; nucleotides not matched to a gene: 11. The CDR3 region has the DNA TGTGCCAGCAGCTTATGGGTACTAGCGGGAGTCTGGAAGACCCAGTACTTC. This sequence encodes CASSLWVLAGVWKTQYF.

This clone was counted a single time. The chain recombines TRBV27 with TRBJ2-7; 7 bases fit TRBD2. The CDR3 runs 18 residues. J was trimmed by 2 bases and V by 8 bases; bases with no gene match: 21. Germline V gene data show CDR1 as MNHEY and CDR2 as SMNVEV (reference sequence). The CDR3 sequence: CASFSGGLGDQSPYEQYF. As DNA, the CDR3 is TGTGCCAGCTTTTCCGGGGGGTTGGGGGACCAGAGTCCCTACGAGCAGTACTTC.

This clone was seen a few times. J is TRBJ1-5 and V is TRBV4-2; maybe TRBD1 (5 bases). This CDR3 comprises 14 residues. From germline, CDR1 is LGHNA and CDR2 YNFKEQ. Trimming shortened V by 2 bases and J by 4 bases, and 9 bases separated the two germline ends. The CDR3 sequence: CASSQRQSNQPQHF. The CDR3 DNA sequence: TGTGCCAGCAGCCAACGACAGTCTAATCAGCCCCAGCATTTT.

The gene calls are TRBV5-1 and TRBJ2-3, with 11 bases matching TRBD2. This CDR3 is 15 amino acids long. Germline V lookup: CDR1 SGHRS, CDR2 YFSETQ. Germline trimming cut 4 bases from V and 6 bases from J; bases unmatched to any gene: 7. CDR3 in amino acids: CASSTTSGRMDTQYF. The DNA for the CDR3 is TGCGCCAGCAGCACTACTAGCGGGAGAATGGATACGCAGTATTTT.

This clone was seen a single time. The CDR3 protein is CASSAGLAGAPREQYF. The CDR3 nucleotides read TGTGCCAGCAGCGCCGGACTAGCGGGAGCTCCGCGCGAGCAGTACTTC. The chain recombines TRBV9 with TRBJ2-7; TRBD2 matches 13 bases. CDR1 and CDR2 (germline): SGDLS, YYNGEE. The CDR3 length is 16 residues. The J segment lost 6 bases and the V segment lost 3 bases, leaving 9 bases of the junction unmatched.